This T cell receptor (beta chain) was identified during a study of molecular identifiers for immune sequencing clone quantification. TCRdb itself ran the PCR reads through MiXCR, one entry per CDR3 protein. Seen here are 350,000 or so distinct CDR3 sequences, 20% to 25% observed once, and the top ten hold under 0.95%. As CD8+CD4-CCR7+CD45RA+ cells, naive CD8 T cells were sorted. Trimming took off 4 bases at V and 6 bases at J, with 10 bases between the two ends. The CDR3 covers 12 residues. Germline-derived CDR1 and CDR2 are SGDLS and YYNGEE. The sample was naive CD8+ T cells from blood, with Jurkat cell RNA spiked in. Subset meaning: FACS-sorted CD8+CD4-CCR7+CD45RA+ naive T cells. J is TRBJ1-2 and V is TRBV9; D unclear. The source is a human donor in good health. Some libraries in this study had Jurkat cell RNA spiked in. CDR3 sequence: CASSPNTDGYTF. The CDR3, as DNA: TGTGCCAGCAGCCCGAATACCGATGGCTACACCTTC.